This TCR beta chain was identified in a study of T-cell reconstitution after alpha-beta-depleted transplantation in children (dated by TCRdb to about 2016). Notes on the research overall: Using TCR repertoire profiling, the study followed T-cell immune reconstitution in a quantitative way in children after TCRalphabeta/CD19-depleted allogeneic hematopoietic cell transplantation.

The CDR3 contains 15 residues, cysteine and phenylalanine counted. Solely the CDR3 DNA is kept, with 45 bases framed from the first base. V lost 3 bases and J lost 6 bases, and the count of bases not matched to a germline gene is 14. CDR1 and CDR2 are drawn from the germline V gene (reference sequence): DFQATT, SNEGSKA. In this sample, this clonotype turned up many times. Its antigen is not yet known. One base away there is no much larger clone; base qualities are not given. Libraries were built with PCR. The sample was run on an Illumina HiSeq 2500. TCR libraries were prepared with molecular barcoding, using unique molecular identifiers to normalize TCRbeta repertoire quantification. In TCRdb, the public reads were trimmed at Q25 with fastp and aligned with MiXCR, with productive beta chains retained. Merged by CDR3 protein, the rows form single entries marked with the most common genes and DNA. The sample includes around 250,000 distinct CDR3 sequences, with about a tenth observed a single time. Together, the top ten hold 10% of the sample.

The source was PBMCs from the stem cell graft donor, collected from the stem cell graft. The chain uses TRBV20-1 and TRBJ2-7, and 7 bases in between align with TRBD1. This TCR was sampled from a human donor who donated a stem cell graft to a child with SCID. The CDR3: CSASSTGTAWSEQYF. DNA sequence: TGCAGTGCTAGTTCGACCGGGACAGCTTGGTCCGAGCAGTACTTC.